This TCR beta chain was recovered during a study of CD8+ T cells in alopecia areata. V lost 3 bases and J 1 base, leaving 9 bases between the germline ends. The CDR3 extends over 15 amino acids. Germline lookup yields CDR1 SEHNR and CDR2 FQNEAQ (reference sequence). Following extraction, RNA underwent reverse transcription to cDNA, which served as the sequencing template. The protocol was immunoSEQ multiplex PCR, while the TCRdb copy is restricted to in-frame clones and leaves out a portion. Altogether 150,000 or so clones are present, roughly 50% being singletons, with the ten largest covering approximately 4.3%.

Specimen: CD4+ T cells sorted from blood. The sequence derives from a human donor in good health. V usage is TRBV7-9 and J usage is TRBJ2-2; D unresolved. CDR3 sequence reads: CASSFDWGNTGELFF. The DNA of the CDR3 is TGTGCCAGCAGCTTTGATTGGGGGAACACCGGGGAGCTGTTTTTT.